Listed here are 9 T cell receptor beta chains from one sample, sequenced in a study of blood T cell repertoires in COVID-19 (dated by TCRdb to the early 2020s). Libraries came from the immunoSEQ multiplex PCR assay. Sourced from immuneACCESS, this table was stored by TCRdb with only in-frame sequences that have V and J called. A share of the clones is absent; for the studies checked, an unresolved V gene accounts for under half, and the remainder has no known explanation. This sample gives 110,000 to 150,000 clones in total; 75% to 90% of them show up just once. Together, the top ten hold about 1.7% of the sample. Source material: peripheral blood. Receptor source: a woman in her fifties or sixties with acute or convalescent COVID-19.

The chain joins TRBV15 to TRBJ1-5; 7 bases agree with TRBD1. CDR1 and CDR2 from the germline V gene are LNHNV and YYDKDF (reference sequence). V trimming: 3 bases; J trimming: 7 bases; junction bases outside the gene matches: 9. CDR3 length: 15 amino acids. CDR3: CATSSYTGVGQPQHF. For the CDR3, the DNA is TGTGCCACCAGCAGCTATACAGGGGTGGGCCAGCCCCAGCATTTT. Looking up the rest from reference TRBV15 and TRBJ1-5 gives the full variable domain: DAMVIQNPRYQVTQFGKPVTLSCSQTLNHNVMYWYQQKSSQAPKLLFHYYDKDFNNEADTPDNFQSRRPNTSFCFLDIRSPGLGDTAMYLCATSSYTGVGQPQHFGDGTRLSIL.

The gene calls are TRBV6-5 and TRBJ1-2; 8 bases match TRBD1. This CDR3 region has 13 residues. Germline assignment: CDR1 MNHEY and CDR2 SVGAGI. V was pared by 6 bases and J by 4 bases, with 4 bases of the junction left unmatched. CDR3 in DNA: TGTGCCAGCAGCAGGGACAGGACCTATGGCTACACCTTC. It specifies CASSRDRTYGYTF.

The genes are TRBV28 and TRBJ1-5; 10 bases line up with TRBD1. CDR1 and CDR2 (germline): MDHEN, SYDVKM. CDR3 size: 16 residues. The trim removed 5 bases at V and 2 bases at J, leaving 6 bases unmatched. CDR3 bases: TGTGCCAGCAGTACCGGGACAGGGGTGGGCAATCAGCCCCAGCATTTT. Its translation: CASSTGTGVGNQPQHF. Complete variable domain (other parts from reference TRBV28 and TRBJ1-5): DVKVTQSSRYLVKRTGEKVFLECVQDMDHENMFWYRQDPGLGLRLIYFSYDVKMKEKGDIPEGYSVSREKKERFSLILESASTNQTSMYLCASSTGTGVGNQPQHFGDGTRLSIL.

The chain links TRBV9 to TRBJ2-2, with TRBD2 identical over 16 bases. The CDR3 spans 17 residues. Germline V CDR1 and CDR2: SGDLS, YYNGEE. The V gene end was trimmed by 3 bases and the J gene end by 7 bases; junction bases not matched to a gene: 6. Here the CDR3 reads CASSEGTSGRAIGELFF. The CDR3, as DNA: TGTGCCAGCAGCGAAGGGACTAGCGGGAGGGCCATCGGGGAGCTGTTTTTT.

The rearrangement links TRBV9 to TRBJ2-3; tentatively, D is TRBD2 (6 bases). V lost 4 bases to trimming and J lost 7 bases, with 10 bases between them. This CDR3 is built from 12 residues. Germline CDR1 and CDR2: SGDLS and YYNGEE. This CDR3 reads CASSLREYTQYF. The DNA for the CDR3 is TGTGCCAGCAGCCTCCGGGAGTATACGCAGTATTTT.

CDR3 region: CASSLHWDRGPSSYNSPLHF. CDR3 DNA: TGTGCCAGCAGCTTGCATTGGGACAGGGGGCCGAGCTCCTATAATTCACCCCTCCACTTT. The chain has TRBV5-5 and TRBJ1-6; the match to TRBD1 covers 12 bases. V trimming: 1 base; J trimming: 0 bases; junction bases outside the gene matches: 8. The germline V gene encodes CDR1 SGHKS and CDR2 YYEKEE (reference sequence). The CDR3 runs 20 residues.

The chain joins TRBV5-6 to TRBJ1-2, with D maybe TRBD1 (6 bases). This CDR3 region has 12 residues. Germline V lookup: CDR1 SGHDT, CDR2 YYEEEE. V lost 4 bases to trimming and J lost 7 bases, with 11 bases between them. CDR3 DNA: TGTGCCAGCAGCCCGGGACAAAGTGGCTACACCTTC. This codes for CASSPGQSGYTF.

The rearrangement joins TRBV10-3 to TRBJ2-7; the match to TRBD2 covers 14 bases. Germline V lookup: CDR1 ENHRY, CDR2 SYGVKD. The trim removed 6 bases at V and 5 bases at J, leaving 12 bases unmatched. The CDR3 has 17 residues. DNA for the CDR3: TGTGCCATCAGGACGAATGGGACTAGCGGGAGTATCCACGAGCAGTACTTC. It translates to CAIRTNGTSGSIHEQYF.

This sequence joins TRBV6-6 and TRBJ2-1, with 10 bases identical to TRBD2. The V gene's germline CDR1 is MNHNY and CDR2 SVGAGI (reference sequence). The CDR3 has 14 amino acids. J gave up 4 bases and V 10 bases, and 7 bases lay outside the gene matches. The CDR3 nucleotides are TGTGCCACCTCTAGCGGGAGTCGGTACAATGAGCAGTTCTTC. Encoded protein: CATSSGSRYNEQFF.